The entry below gives a single T cell receptor (beta chain) sequence along with its context. Its target is not known. The data originate from a study of T cell responses to AZD1222 COVID-19 vaccine. The study's findings and limits: Donors in the cohort were predominantly white British and more often female, and clonal diversity was possibly underestimated. Researchers report vaccine-associated CD4 TCRs spanning spike, with dominance at 160-218 and 743-854. There were repertoire samples only from the period after the peak T cell response. Only a handful of AZD1222 recipients tested seropositive at baseline.

The assay was immunoSEQ multiplex PCR, and TCRdb's table has in-frame clones only and misses some. Of 200,000 to 250,000 clones in the sample, approximately 94% were seen once. V was cut by 7 bases and J by 0 bases, with 6 bases left in between. Per the germline V gene, CDR1 is LNHDA and CDR2 is SQIVND (reference sequence). The CDR3 loop spans 13 amino acids. This receptor was identified in an adult who received the MenACWY meningococcal vaccine as a control. Specimen: peripheral blood, collected 28 days after the second dose of the MenACWY control vaccine. The rearrangement uses TRBV19 and TRBJ1-4; D ambiguous. The CDR3 spells CASNHATNEKLFF. Here the CDR3 DNA reads TGTGCCAGTAACCATGCAACTAATGAAAAACTGTTTTTT.